This TCR beta chain was identified in a study of CD8 T cells in Susac syndrome. A quantity of 0.5 to 1 ug RNA underwent reverse transcription using random hexamers. Via MiXCR, TCRdb re-called the immunoSEQ multiplex PCR reads, giving one row per CDR3 protein. The repertoire consists of about 180,000 distinct CDR3 sequences, with approximately 96% occurring once and the leading ten covering 0.15% to 0.2%. CDR1 and CDR2 (germline): SGHDT, YYEEEE. The CDR3 runs to 13 residues. Trimming took off 2 bases at V and 10 bases at J, with 10 bases between the two ends. Sequenced: CD8+ T cells from PBMCs. The chain is built from TRBV5-6 and TRBJ1-6; D remains unclear. This TCR derives from a human donor with multiple sclerosis. In nucleotides, the CDR3 is TGTGCCAGCAGCTTAACAGACGGCTCACCCCTCCACTTT. Translating gives CASSLTDGSPLHF.